A selection of T cell receptor beta chains follows, all from one sample in a study of blood T cell repertoires in COVID-19. Method: immunoSEQ multiplex PCR; TCRdb's copy keeps in-frame clones and lacks some. This table holds about 240,000 clones, around 89% found once. The sample comprised peripheral blood. These receptors originate from a middle-aged woman who had recovered from COVID-19. Each CDR3 is given with its conserved first and last residue. Each record gives: J gene, D gene, V gene, clone size, CDR3 protein, CDR3 DNA. D genes are given only for firm matches. Some rows have no size entry. The others give once, few or many, or a class for an expanded clone.

j_call: TRBJ2-7; d_call: NA; v_call: TRBV4-2; clone_size: NA; cdr3_aa: CASSQGSGYPPYEQYF; cdr3_nt: TGTGCCAGCAGCCAAGGGAGCGGATACCCCCCCTACGAGCAGTACTTC
j_call: TRBJ2-5; d_call: NA; v_call: TRBV30; clone_size: once; cdr3_aa: CAWRGGGGIQETQYF; cdr3_nt: TGTGCCTGGAGAGGTGGGGGAGGTATCCAAGAGACCCAGTACTTC
j_call: TRBJ2-7; d_call: NA; v_call: TRBV7-2; clone_size: NA; cdr3_aa: CASSLTRQDEQYF; cdr3_nt: TGTGCCAGCAGCTTAACCCGACAGGACGAGCAGTACTTC
j_call: TRBJ2-4; d_call: TRBD2; v_call: TRBV14; clone_size: NA; cdr3_aa: CASSQQAGVIQYF; cdr3_nt: TGTGCCAGCAGCCAACAAGCGGGAGTTATTCAGTACTTC
j_call: TRBJ1-1; d_call: NA; v_call: TRBV29-1; clone_size: NA; cdr3_aa: CSVEGQGPTEAFF; cdr3_nt: TGCAGCGTTGAGGGTCAGGGGCCCACTGAAGCTTTCTTT
j_call: TRBJ2-2; d_call: NA; v_call: TRBV4-3; clone_size: NA; cdr3_aa: CASSQELGDAGELFF; cdr3_nt: TGCGCCAGCAGCCAAGAGCTAGGTGACGCCGGGGAGCTGTTTTTT
j_call: TRBJ1-2; d_call: NA; v_call: TRBV25-1; clone_size: NA; cdr3_aa: CGGVVPDYGYTF; cdr3_nt: TGTGGGGGGGTGGTCCCGGACTATGGCTACACCTTC
j_call: TRBJ2-7; d_call: TRBD1; v_call: TRBV15; clone_size: NA; cdr3_aa: CATSRPGQGAREQYF; cdr3_nt: TGTGCCACCAGCAGACCGGGACAGGGGGCGAGGGAGCAGTACTTC
j_call: TRBJ1-5; d_call: NA; v_call: TRBV2; clone_size: NA; cdr3_aa: CASSHPGGDSYQPQHF; cdr3_nt: TGTGCCAGCAGCCACCCGGGGGGTGACAGTTATCAGCCCCAGCATTTT
j_call: TRBJ1-4; d_call: NA; v_call: TRBV9; clone_size: once; cdr3_aa: CASSVGQARNEKLFF; cdr3_nt: TGTGCCAGCAGCGTAGGACAGGCGAGAAATGAAAAACTGTTTTTT
j_call: TRBJ2-1; d_call: TRBD2; v_call: TRBV7-3; clone_size: NA; cdr3_aa: CASSLRLAGGPQQFF; cdr3_nt: TGTGCCAGCAGCTTACGACTAGCGGGAGGGCCCCAGCAGTTCTTC
j_call: TRBJ2-7; d_call: TRBD2; v_call: TRBV18; clone_size: NA; cdr3_aa: CASSPQGGGYEQYF; cdr3_nt: TGTGCCAGCTCACCCCAGGGCGGGGGCTACGAGCAGTACTTC
j_call: TRBJ2-2; d_call: TRBD2; v_call: TRBV25-1; clone_size: NA; cdr3_aa: CAGGGTGELFF; cdr3_nt: TGTGCCGGGGGGGGCACCGGGGAGCTGTTTTTT
j_call: TRBJ2-1; d_call: TRBD2; v_call: TRBV28; clone_size: NA; cdr3_aa: CASSLGLAEHNEQFF; cdr3_nt: TGTGCCAGCAGCCTGGGACTAGCGGAACACAATGAGCAGTTCTTC
j_call: TRBJ2-2; d_call: NA; v_call: TRBV5-5; clone_size: few; cdr3_aa: CASSQGAATLTGELFF; cdr3_nt: TGTGCCAGCAGCCAAGGGGCGGCAACCCTCACCGGGGAGCTGTTTTTT
j_call: TRBJ2-1; d_call: TRBD2; v_call: TRBV5-1; clone_size: NA; cdr3_aa: CASSLAGGAQQFF; cdr3_nt: TGCGCCAGCAGCTTGGCCGGGGGGGCGCAGCAGTTCTTC
j_call: TRBJ2-7; d_call: TRBD2; v_call: TRBV19; clone_size: once; cdr3_aa: CASSWSSGRKFDEQYF; cdr3_nt: TGTGCCAGTAGTTGGTCTAGCGGGAGAAAATTTGACGAGCAGTACTTC
j_call: TRBJ1-5; d_call: TRBD1; v_call: TRBV13; clone_size: NA; cdr3_aa: CASSPGGPGNQPQHF; cdr3_nt: TGTGCCAGCAGCCCAGGGGGCCCGGGGAATCAGCCCCAGCATTTT
j_call: TRBJ2-1; d_call: TRBD2; v_call: TRBV4-2; clone_size: NA; cdr3_aa: CASSRHGTSGTNEQFF; cdr3_nt: TGTGCCAGCAGCCGACACGGGACTAGCGGAACCAATGAGCAGTTCTTC
j_call: TRBJ2-6; d_call: TRBD1; v_call: TRBV18; clone_size: NA; cdr3_aa: CASSPPRDRGSGANVLTF; cdr3_nt: TGTGCCAGCTCACCACCACGGGACAGGGGCTCAGGGGCCAACGTCCTGACTTTC
j_call: TRBJ2-7; d_call: NA; v_call: TRBV4-3; clone_size: NA; cdr3_aa: CASSQDFGVSEQYF; cdr3_nt: TGCGCCAGCAGCCAAGATTTCGGGGTTAGCGAGCAGTACTTC
j_call: TRBJ2-7; d_call: TRBD2; v_call: TRBV5-1; clone_size: NA; cdr3_aa: CASSLGGTSGYEQYF; cdr3_nt: TGCGCCAGCAGCTTGGGGGGGACTAGCGGCTACGAGCAGTACTTC
j_call: TRBJ2-5; d_call: TRBD2; v_call: TRBV5-1; clone_size: NA; cdr3_aa: CASSGTGGETQYF; cdr3_nt: TGCGCCAGCAGCGGGACGGGAGGGGAGACCCAGTACTTC
j_call: TRBJ1-1; d_call: NA; v_call: TRBV3-1/TRBV3-2; clone_size: NA; cdr3_aa: CASSQDWARRTEAFF; cdr3_nt: TGTGCCAGCAGCCAAGATTGGGCCCGCCGGACTGAAGCTTTCTTT
j_call: TRBJ1-6; d_call: NA; v_call: TRBV6-4; clone_size: NA; cdr3_aa: CASSGGPGGDSPLHF; cdr3_nt: TGTGCCAGCAGTGGCGGACCGGGGGGGGATTCACCCCTCCACTTT
j_call: TRBJ1-3; d_call: NA; v_call: TRBV5-6; clone_size: NA; cdr3_aa: CASSLGLGGPGNTIYF; cdr3_nt: TGTGCCAGCAGCTTGGGACTGGGGGGTCCGGGAAACACCATATATTTT
j_call: TRBJ2-1; d_call: TRBD2; v_call: TRBV5-1; clone_size: once; cdr3_aa: CASSLGAGLAGRNEQFF; cdr3_nt: TGCGCCAGCAGCTTGGGTGCGGGACTAGCGGGAAGAAATGAGCAGTTCTTC
j_call: TRBJ1-2; d_call: TRBD1; v_call: TRBV18; clone_size: NA; cdr3_aa: CASSPGQGLYGYTF; cdr3_nt: TGTGCCAGCTCACCCGGACAGGGGCTCTATGGCTACACCTTC
j_call: TRBJ2-3; d_call: TRBD2; v_call: TRBV30; clone_size: NA; cdr3_aa: CAWSWGLAVSTDTQYF; cdr3_nt: TGTGCCTGGAGTTGGGGACTAGCGGTGAGCACAGATACGCAGTATTTT
j_call: TRBJ1-2; d_call: TRBD1; v_call: TRBV5-4; clone_size: NA; cdr3_aa: CASSLQGAGGYTF; cdr3_nt: TGTGCCAGCAGCTTACAGGGGGCGGGGGGCTACACCTTC
j_call: TRBJ2-7; d_call: TRBD2; v_call: TRBV6-5; clone_size: few; cdr3_aa: CASSPSGGSSYEQYF; cdr3_nt: TGTGCCAGCAGTCCCTCGGGAGGGAGCTCCTACGAGCAGTACTTC
j_call: TRBJ2-3; d_call: NA; v_call: TRBV7-9; clone_size: few; cdr3_aa: CASSKELTDTQYF; cdr3_nt: TGTGCCAGCAGCAAAGAGCTCACAGATACGCAGTATTTT
j_call: TRBJ2-3; d_call: TRBD2; v_call: TRBV2; clone_size: NA; cdr3_aa: CASRAGTSTTDTQYF; cdr3_nt: TGTGCCAGCAGGGCCGGGACTAGCACCACAGATACGCAGTATTTT
j_call: TRBJ2-7; d_call: NA; v_call: TRBV9; clone_size: NA; cdr3_aa: CASSVLLGEQYF; cdr3_nt: TGTGCCAGCAGCGTCTTGCTAGGCGAGCAGTACTTC
j_call: TRBJ2-5; d_call: TRBD2; v_call: TRBV5-5; clone_size: NA; cdr3_aa: CASSLGTSGRGTETQYF; cdr3_nt: TGTGCCAGCAGCTTGGGGACTAGCGGGAGGGGAACGGAGACCCAGTACTTC
j_call: TRBJ1-3; d_call: TRBD1; v_call: TRBV9; clone_size: NA; cdr3_aa: CASSSGQGGGNTIYF; cdr3_nt: TGTGCCAGCAGCTCCGGACAGGGTGGTGGAAACACCATATATTTT
j_call: TRBJ1-1; d_call: TRBD1; v_call: TRBV12-5; clone_size: many; cdr3_aa: CASGLPRQGAKAFF; cdr3_nt: TGTGCTAGTGGTTTGCCCCGACAGGGGGCGAAAGCTTTCTTT
j_call: TRBJ2-1; d_call: TRBD2; v_call: TRBV7-2; clone_size: NA; cdr3_aa: CASSVGLAGGYEQFF; cdr3_nt: TGTGCCAGCAGCGTCGGACTAGCGGGGGGATATGAGCAGTTCTTC
j_call: TRBJ1-1; d_call: NA; v_call: TRBV4-2; clone_size: NA; cdr3_aa: CASRGHQGNQTLREQEAFF; cdr3_nt: TGTGCCAGCAGGGGCCACCAAGGGAACCAAACACTGCGGGAACAGGAAGCTTTCTTT